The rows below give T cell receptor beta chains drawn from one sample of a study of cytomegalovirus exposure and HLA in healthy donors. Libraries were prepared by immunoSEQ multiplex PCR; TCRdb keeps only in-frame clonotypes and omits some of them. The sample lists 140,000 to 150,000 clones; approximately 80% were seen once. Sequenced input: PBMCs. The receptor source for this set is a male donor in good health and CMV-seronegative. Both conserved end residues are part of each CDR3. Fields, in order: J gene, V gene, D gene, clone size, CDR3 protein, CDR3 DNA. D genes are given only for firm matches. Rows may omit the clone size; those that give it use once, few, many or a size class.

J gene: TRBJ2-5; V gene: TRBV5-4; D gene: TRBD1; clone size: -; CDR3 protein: CASSQNGQGAETQYF; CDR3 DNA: TGTGCCAGCAGCCAGAACGGACAGGGCGCAGAGACCCAGTACTTC
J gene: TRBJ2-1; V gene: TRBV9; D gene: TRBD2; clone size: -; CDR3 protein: CASSVAGGRASNEQFF; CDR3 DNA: TGTGCCAGCAGCGTAGCTGGCGGGAGGGCCAGCAATGAGCAGTTCTTC
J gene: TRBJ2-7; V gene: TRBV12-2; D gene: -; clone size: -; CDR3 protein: CASRERAGPPGLAEQLRYEQYF; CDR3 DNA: TGTGCAAGTCGCGAGCGGGCAGGGCCGCCGGGACTAGCGGAGCAACTTAGGTACGAGCAGTACTTC
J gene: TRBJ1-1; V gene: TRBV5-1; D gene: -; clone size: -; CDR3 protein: CASSQGEMNTEAFF; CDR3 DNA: TGCGCCAGCAGCCAGGGTGAAATGAACACTGAAGCTTTCTTT
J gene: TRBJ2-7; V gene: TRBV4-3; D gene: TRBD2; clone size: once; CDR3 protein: CASSQVSGGYEQYF; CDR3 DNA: TGCGCCAGCAGCCAAGTAAGCGGGGGGTACGAGCAGTACTTC
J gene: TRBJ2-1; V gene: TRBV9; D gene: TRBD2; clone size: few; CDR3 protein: CASSYSGGIYNEQFF; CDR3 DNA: TGTGCCAGCAGCTATAGCGGGGGAATCTACAATGAGCAGTTCTTC
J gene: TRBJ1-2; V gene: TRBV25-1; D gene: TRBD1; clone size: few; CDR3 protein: CASSAGQGGTGYGYTF; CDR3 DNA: TGTGCCAGCAGTGCGGGACAGGGTGGTACGGGCTATGGCTACACCTTC
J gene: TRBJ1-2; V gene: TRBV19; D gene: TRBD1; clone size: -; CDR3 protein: CASSLENRGNSHGYTF; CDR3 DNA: TGTGCCAGTAGTCTCGAAAACAGGGGAAATTCGCATGGCTACACCTTC
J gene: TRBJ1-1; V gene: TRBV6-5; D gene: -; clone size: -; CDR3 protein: CASSPQPGVNTEAFF; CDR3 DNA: TGTGCCAGCAGTCCCCAGCCAGGGGTGAACACTGAAGCTTTCTTT
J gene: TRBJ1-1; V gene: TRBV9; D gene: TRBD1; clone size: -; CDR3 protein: CASSESTGQGTEAFF; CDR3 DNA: TGTGCCAGCAGCGAGTCGACAGGGCAGGGCACTGAAGCTTTCTTT
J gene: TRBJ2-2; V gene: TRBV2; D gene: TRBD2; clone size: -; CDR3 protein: CASSADRGRMHRTSGGLNTGELFF; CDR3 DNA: TGTGCCAGCAGTGCTGACAGGGGGCGAATGCATAGGACTAGCGGGGGACTGAACACCGGGGAGCTGTTTTTT
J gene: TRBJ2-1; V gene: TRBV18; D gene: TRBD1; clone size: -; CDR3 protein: CASSPPRDRANHNEQFF; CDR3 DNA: TGTGCCAGCTCACCACCGAGGGACAGGGCAAACCACAATGAGCAGTTCTTC
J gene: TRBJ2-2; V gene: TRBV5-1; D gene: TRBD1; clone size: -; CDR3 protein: CASSQSGTGNTGELFF; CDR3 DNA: TGCGCCAGCAGCCAGTCCGGGACAGGGAACACCGGGGAGCTGTTTTTT
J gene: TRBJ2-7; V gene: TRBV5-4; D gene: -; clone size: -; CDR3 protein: CASSLGLGSSYEQYF; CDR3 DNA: TGTGCCAGCAGCTTGGGGCTAGGGAGCTCCTACGAGCAGTACTTC
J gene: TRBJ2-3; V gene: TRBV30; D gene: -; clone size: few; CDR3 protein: CAWSVGGDTQYF; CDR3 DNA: TGTGCCTGGAGTGTCGGAGGAGATACGCAGTATTTT
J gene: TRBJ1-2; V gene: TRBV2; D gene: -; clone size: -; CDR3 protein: CASSDSWQEDGYTF; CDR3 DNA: TGTGCCAGCAGTGATTCTTGGCAAGAGGATGGCTACACCTTC
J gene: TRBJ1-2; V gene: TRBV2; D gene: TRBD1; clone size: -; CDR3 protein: CASKTGTSGYTF; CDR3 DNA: TGTGCCAGTAAGACAGGGACGTCTGGCTACACCTTC
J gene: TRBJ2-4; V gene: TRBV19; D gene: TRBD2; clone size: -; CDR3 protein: CASSDLGGVKAKNIQYF; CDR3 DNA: TGTGCCAGTAGTGACCTGGGAGGGGTGAAAGCCAAAAACATTCAGTACTTC
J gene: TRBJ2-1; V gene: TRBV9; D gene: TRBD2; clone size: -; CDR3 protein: CASSRRSSGLHNEQFF; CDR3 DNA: TGTGCCAGCAGCCGCCGGAGTAGCGGGTTACACAATGAGCAGTTCTTC
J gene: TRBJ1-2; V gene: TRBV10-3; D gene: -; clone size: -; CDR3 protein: CAISSSNYGYTF; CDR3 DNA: TGTGCCATCAGTTCCTCTAACTATGGCTACACCTTC
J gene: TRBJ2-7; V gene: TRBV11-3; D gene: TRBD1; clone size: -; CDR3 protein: CASSRTGAPYEQYF; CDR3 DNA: TGTGCCAGCAGCCGGACAGGGGCCCCCTACGAGCAGTACTTC
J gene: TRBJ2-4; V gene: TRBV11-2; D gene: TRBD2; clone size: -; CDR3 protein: CASSTGPGGGMKGIQYF; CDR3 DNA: TGTGCCAGCAGCACGGGCCCGGGAGGGGGGATGAAGGGCATTCAGTACTTC
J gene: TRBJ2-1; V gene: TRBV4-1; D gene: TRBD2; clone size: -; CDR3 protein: CASSHRAGASNNEQFF; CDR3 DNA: TGCGCCAGCAGCCACCGAGCGGGGGCATCAAACAATGAGCAGTTCTTC
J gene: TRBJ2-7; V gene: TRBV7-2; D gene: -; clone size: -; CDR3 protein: CASSLGSWGGIF; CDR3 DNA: TGTGCCAGCAGCTTAGGTTCGTGGGGGGGCATCTTC
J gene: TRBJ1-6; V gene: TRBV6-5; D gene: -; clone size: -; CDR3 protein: CASSYGASGRNSPLHF; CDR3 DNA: TGTGCCAGCAGTTACGGCGCGTCAGGGAGGAATTCACCCCTCCACTTT
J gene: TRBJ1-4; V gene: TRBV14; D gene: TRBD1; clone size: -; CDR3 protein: CASSQDRGGTGEKLFF; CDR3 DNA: TGTGCCAGCAGCCAAGATCGGGGCGGGACAGGTGAAAAACTGTTTTTT
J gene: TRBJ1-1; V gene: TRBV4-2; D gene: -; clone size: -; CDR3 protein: CASSPISGGPEAFF; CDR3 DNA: TGTGCCAGCAGCCCTATAAGCGGGGGGCCCGAGGCTTTCTTT
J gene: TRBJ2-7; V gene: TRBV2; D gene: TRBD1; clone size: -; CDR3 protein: CASSEALWTGATYEQYF; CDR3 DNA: TGTGCCAGCAGTGAAGCGCTTTGGACAGGGGCAACCTACGAGCAGTACTTC